Sequencing of this T cell receptor (beta chain) was carried out in a study of blood T cell repertoires in COVID-19. The data were produced by immunoSEQ multiplex PCR, yet TCRdb's version contains in-frame clones alone and is incomplete. The repertoire holds about 300,000 clones, with 70% to 90% as singletons. Germline V gene data show CDR1 as SGHRS and CDR2 as YFSETQ. This CDR3 is built from 15 residues. The V gene end was trimmed by 4 bases and the J gene end by 5 bases; junction bases not matched to a gene: 11. The recovered donors of Cohort 3 showed two negative PCRs, clearance, or symptom resolution.

This TCR was sampled from a woman younger than 45 who had recovered from COVID-19. Specimen: PBMCs or T cells enriched from blood (not recorded which). This rearrangement joins TRBV5-1 to TRBJ1-1; 7 nucleotides align to TRBD1. CDR3: CASSATTGKGTEAFF. In DNA form, the CDR3 reads TGCGCCAGCAGCGCAACGACAGGGAAGGGGACTGAAGCTTTCTTT.